The rows below give T cell receptor beta chains drawn from one sample of a study of graft-versus-host responses after intestinal transplantation. Measured with immunoSEQ multiplex PCR; TCRdb has only the in-frame clones, and not every one. The repertoire holds 9,500 to 14,000 clones, with approximately 80% as singletons. Sequenced here: PBMCs, sampled nearly 500 days after intestinal transplant. These receptors were taken from a human patient who received an intestinal transplant, so some T cells may come from the graft donor. The CDR3 runs from the conserved cysteine through the conserved F or W. A D gene is named only where the DNA matches it firmly. Clone size is stated in some rows and not others, as once, few, many or a class when expanded.

CASSLPGLAGVSYNEQFF	TGTGCCAGCAGCTTACCCGGACTAGCGGGAGTCTCCTACAATGAGCAGTTCTTC	TRBD2	TRBV7-8	TRBJ2-1	NA	18
CAIRQGDNEQFF	TGTGCCATCAGACAGGGGGACAATGAGCAGTTCTTC	TRBD1	TRBV10-3	TRBJ2-1	few	12
CASSGQGQETQYF	TGTGCCAGTAGCGGACAGGGCCAAGAGACCCAGTACTTC	TRBD1	TRBV19	TRBJ2-5	NA	13
CASSDSGGTDTQYF	TGTGCCAGCAGTGATTCAGGGGGCACAGATACGCAGTATTTT	NA	TRBV6-4	TRBJ2-3	NA	14
CASSFATSGRKSSYEQYF	TGTGCCAGCAGCTTCGCGACTAGCGGGAGGAAAAGCTCCTACGAGCAGTACTTC	TRBD2	TRBV7-8	TRBJ2-7	few	18
CASSSLGMNTEAFF	TGTGCCAGCAGCTCCCTGGGGATGAACACTGAAGCTTTCTTT	NA	TRBV7-9	TRBJ1-1	NA	14
CASSSAGMEYTGELFF	TGTGCCAGCAGTTCGGCAGGGATGGAGTACACCGGGGAGCTGTTTTTT	NA	TRBV28	TRBJ2-2	NA	16
CASRTGVVSGANVLTF	TGCGCCAGCAGGACGGGGGTGGTCTCTGGGGCCAACGTCCTGACTTTC	NA	TRBV5-1	TRBJ2-6	NA	16
CASSPRTGSGANVLTF	TGTGCCAGCTCCCCTCGGACCGGCTCTGGGGCCAACGTCCTGACTTTC	NA	TRBV18	TRBJ2-6	once	16
CASSPDFLYNEQFF	TGTGCCAGCTCACCGGACTTTCTCTACAATGAGCAGTTCTTC	NA	TRBV18	TRBJ2-1	NA	14
CASSLGLAGGADTQYF	TGTGCCAGCAGCCTAGGACTAGCGGGAGGCGCAGATACGCAGTATTTT	TRBD2	TRBV11-3	TRBJ2-3	NA	16
CTSSVVRKTYGYTF	TGCACCAGCAGCGTTGTGCGAAAGACCTATGGCTACACCTTC	NA	TRBV1	TRBJ1-2	NA	14
CASSDWGQDPTDTQYF	TGTGCCAGCAGTGACTGGGGACAGGATCCCACAGATACGCAGTATTTT	TRBD1	TRBV2	TRBJ2-3	once	16
CASSLGWTGVLSGNTIYF	TGCGCCAGCAGCTTGGGCTGGACAGGGGTCCTCTCTGGAAACACCATATATTTT	TRBD1	TRBV5-1	TRBJ1-3	NA	18
CASSLPMNTEAFF	TGTGCCAGCAGCCTCCCCATGAACACTGAAGCTTTCTTT	NA	TRBV28	TRBJ1-1	NA	13
CASSIRGIAGELFF	TGTGCCAGTAGTATTAGGGGTATAGCCGGGGAGCTGTTTTTT	NA	TRBV19	TRBJ2-2	NA	14
CASSEVGSNQPQHF	TGTGCCAGCAGTGAAGTGGGTAGCAATCAGCCCCAGCATTTT	NA	TRBV6-1	TRBJ1-5	NA	14
CASSEVAGGLETQYF	TGTGCCAGCAGTGAAGTAGCGGGAGGTTTGGAGACCCAGTACTTC	TRBD2	TRBV6-1	TRBJ2-5	NA	15
CASSASLQGSSGYTF	TGTGCCAGCAGCGCCTCTTTACAGGGGAGTTCAGGCTACACCTTC	TRBD1	TRBV9	TRBJ1-2	NA	15
CASRPGLNTEAFF	TGTGCCAGCAGACCCGGACTGAACACTGAAGCTTTCTTT	NA	TRBV6-5	TRBJ1-1	NA	13
CASSPAFPGRVAEAFF	TGTGCCAGTAGTCCCGCCTTCCCGGGCCGTGTCGCTGAAGCTTTCTTT	NA	TRBV19	TRBJ1-1	NA	16
CASSFGTGATYEQYF	TGTGCCAGCAGTTTTGGGACAGGGGCCACCTACGAGCAGTACTTC	TRBD1	TRBV27	TRBJ2-7	NA	15
CSVEGEKREQYF	TGCAGCGTTGAAGGGGAGAAGAGAGAGCAGTACTTC	NA	TRBV29-1	TRBJ2-7	once	12
CASSSGWGGEQYF	TGTGCCAGCAGCTCCGGTTGGGGGGGCGAGCAGTACTTC	TRBD2	TRBV5-8	TRBJ2-7	NA	13
CASSLDGTSGRYSYNEQFF	TGTGCCAGCAGCTTAGATGGGACTAGCGGGAGGTATTCCTACAATGAGCAGTTCTTC	TRBD2	TRBV7-9	TRBJ2-1	NA	19
CASSLILKNRGATEAFF	TGTGCCAGCAGCTTAATCTTAAAAAATCGCGGGGCCACTGAAGCTTTCTTT	NA	TRBV7-3	TRBJ1-1	NA	17
CASSYSHWDRDEKLFF	TGTGCCAGCAGTTACTCGCATTGGGACAGGGATGAAAAACTGTTTTTT	TRBD1	TRBV6-6	TRBJ1-4	NA	16
CASSHGYQETQYF	TGTGCCAGTAGCCATGGGTACCAAGAGACCCAGTACTTC	NA	TRBV19	TRBJ2-5	few	13
CASSKERTGVSYGYTF	TGTGCCAGCAGCAAGGAACGGACAGGGGTTTCCTATGGCTACACCTTC	NA	TRBV21-1	TRBJ1-2	NA	16
CASSLAQGLGYEQYF	TGTGCCAGCAGCTTAGCCCAAGGGCTGGGCTACGAGCAGTACTTC	NA	TRBV7-3	TRBJ2-7	NA	15
CASRLAAVESYNEQFF	TGTGCCAGCAGGTTGGCGGCAGTTGAGTCCTACAATGAGCAGTTCTTC	NA	TRBV7-8	TRBJ2-1	NA	16
CASSDGGAGELFF	TGTGCCAGCAGTGACGGGGGCGCCGGGGAGCTGTTTTTT	NA	TRBV6-4	TRBJ2-2	once	13
CATSREATSASEQYF	TGTGCCACCAGCAGAGAAGCCACCTCGGCGAGTGAGCAGTACTTC	NA	TRBV15	TRBJ2-7	NA	15
CASSDIAFFYGYTF	TGTGCCAGCAGTGACATAGCGTTTTTTTATGGCTACACCTTC	NA	TRBV6-1	TRBJ1-2	NA	14
CAWSGMGFGEQYF	TGTGCCTGGAGCGGGATGGGGTTTGGCGAGCAGTACTTC	NA	TRBV30	TRBJ2-7	few	13
CAWRTGGGDGQPQHF	TGTGCTTGGAGAACGGGGGGGGGCGATGGACAGCCCCAGCATTTT	NA	TRBV30	TRBJ1-5	NA	15
CASSQMDDEKLFF	TGTGCCAGCAGCCAGATGGACGATGAAAAACTGTTTTTT	NA	TRBV7-8	TRBJ1-4	NA	13
CASSQARLAGGGEFF	TGTGCCAGCAGCCAAGCGCGACTAGCGGGGGGCGGAGAATTCTTC	TRBD2	TRBV14	TRBJ2-1	NA	15
CASSPAGLAQSSYEQYF	TGTGCCAGCAGCCCCGCCGGACTAGCGCAGAGCTCCTACGAGCAGTACTTC	TRBD2	TRBV11-2	TRBJ2-7	NA	17
CASRKYRGGTEAFF	TGTGCCAGCAGGAAATACAGGGGAGGAACTGAAGCTTTCTTT	TRBD1	TRBV28	TRBJ1-1	NA	14
CASSDRAGAYEQYF	TGTGCCAGCAGTGATCGAGCGGGCGCCTACGAGCAGTACTTC	NA	TRBV6-1	TRBJ2-7	few	14
CASSLGLAMDEQFF	TGTGCCAGCAGCCTGGGGCTAGCGATGGATGAGCAGTTCTTC	NA	TRBV2	TRBJ2-1	NA	14
CASTDPNTGELFF	TGTGCCAGTACAGACCCGAACACCGGGGAGCTGTTTTTT	NA	TRBV19	TRBJ2-2	NA	13
CASSLAGLAETYEQYF	TGTGCCAGCAGCTTAGCTGGACTAGCGGAAACCTACGAGCAGTACTTC	TRBD2	TRBV7-9	TRBJ2-7	NA	16